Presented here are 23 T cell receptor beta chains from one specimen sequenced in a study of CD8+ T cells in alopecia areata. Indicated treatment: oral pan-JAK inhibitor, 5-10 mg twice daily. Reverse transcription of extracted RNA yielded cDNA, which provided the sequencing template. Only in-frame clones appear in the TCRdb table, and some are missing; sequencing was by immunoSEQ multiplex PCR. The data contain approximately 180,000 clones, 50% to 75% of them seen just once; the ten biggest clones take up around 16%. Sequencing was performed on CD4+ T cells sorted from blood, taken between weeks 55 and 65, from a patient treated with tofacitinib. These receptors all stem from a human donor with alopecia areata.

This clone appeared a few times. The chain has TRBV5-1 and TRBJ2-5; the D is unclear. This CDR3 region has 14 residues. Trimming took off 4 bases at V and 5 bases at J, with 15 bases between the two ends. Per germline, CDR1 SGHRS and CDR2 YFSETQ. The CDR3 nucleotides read TGCGCCAGCAGCCATGAGTCGGTCGAGGAGACCCAGTACTTC. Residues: CASSHESVEETQYF.

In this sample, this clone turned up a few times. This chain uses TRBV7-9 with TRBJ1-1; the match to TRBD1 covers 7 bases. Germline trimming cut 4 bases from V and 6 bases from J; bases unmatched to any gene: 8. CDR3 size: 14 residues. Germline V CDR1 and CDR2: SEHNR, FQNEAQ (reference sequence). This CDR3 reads CASSSGQVWPEAFF. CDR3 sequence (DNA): TGTGCCAGCAGCTCAGGACAGGTGTGGCCTGAAGCTTTCTTT.

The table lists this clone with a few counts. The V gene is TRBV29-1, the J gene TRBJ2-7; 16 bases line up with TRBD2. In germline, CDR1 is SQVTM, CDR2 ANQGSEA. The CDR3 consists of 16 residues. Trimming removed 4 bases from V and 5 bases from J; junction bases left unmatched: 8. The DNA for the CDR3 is TGCAGCGTTGGCGGGACTAGCGGGGGGGCACAGCACGAGCAGTACTTC. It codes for CSVGGTSGGAQHEQYF.

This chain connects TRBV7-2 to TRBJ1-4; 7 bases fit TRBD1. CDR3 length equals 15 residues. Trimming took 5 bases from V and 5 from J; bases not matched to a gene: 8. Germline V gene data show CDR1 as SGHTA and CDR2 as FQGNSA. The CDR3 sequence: CASSLMGQSNEKLFF. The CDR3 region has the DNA TGTGCCAGCAGCCTGATGGGACAGTCGAATGAAAAACTGTTTTTT.

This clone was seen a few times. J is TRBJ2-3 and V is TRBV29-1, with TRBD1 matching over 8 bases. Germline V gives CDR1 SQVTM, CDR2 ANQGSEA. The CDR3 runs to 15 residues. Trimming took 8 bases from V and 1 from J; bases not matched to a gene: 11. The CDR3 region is CSSEGAGGRTDTQYF. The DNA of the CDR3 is TGCAGCTCCGAGGGAGCAGGGGGCCGCACAGATACGCAGTATTTT.

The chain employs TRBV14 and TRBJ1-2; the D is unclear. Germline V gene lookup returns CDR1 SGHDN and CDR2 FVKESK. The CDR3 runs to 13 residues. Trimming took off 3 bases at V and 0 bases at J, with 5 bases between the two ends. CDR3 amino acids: CASSHVANYGYTF. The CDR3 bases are TGTGCCAGCAGCCACGTGGCTAACTATGGCTACACCTTC. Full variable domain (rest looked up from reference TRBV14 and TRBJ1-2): EAGVTQFPSHSVIEKGQTVTLRCDPISGHDNLYWYRRVMGKEIKFLLHFVKESKQDESGMPNNRFLAERTGGTYSTLKVQPAELEDSGVYFCASSHVANYGYTFGSGTRLTVV.

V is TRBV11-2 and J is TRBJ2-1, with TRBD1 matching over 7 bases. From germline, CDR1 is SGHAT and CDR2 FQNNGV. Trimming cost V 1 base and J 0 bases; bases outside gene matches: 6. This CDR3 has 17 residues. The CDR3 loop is CASSLVGQVSSYNEQFF. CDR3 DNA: TGTGCCAGCAGCTTAGTAGGACAGGTCAGCTCCTACAATGAGCAGTTCTTC.

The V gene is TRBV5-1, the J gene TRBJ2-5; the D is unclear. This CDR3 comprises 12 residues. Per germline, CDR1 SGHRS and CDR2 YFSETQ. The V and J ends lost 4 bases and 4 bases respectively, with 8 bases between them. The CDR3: CASSADGETQYF. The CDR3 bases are TGCGCCAGCAGCGCCGATGGAGAGACCCAGTACTTC. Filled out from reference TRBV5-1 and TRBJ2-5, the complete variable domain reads KAGVTQTPRYLIKTRGQQVTLSCSPISGHRSVSWYQQTPGQGLQFLFEYFSETQRNKGNFPGRFSGRQFSNSRSEMNVSTLELGDSALYLCASSADGETQYFGPGTRLLVL.

In DNA form, the CDR3 reads TGTGCCAGCAGACCAGAGCGGGGCACTTACAATGAGCAGTTCTTC. Translated: CASRPERGTYNEQFF. The chain is built from TRBV6-1 and TRBJ2-1; 7 bases agree with TRBD2. The CDR3 runs to 15 residues. After removal of 6 bases from V and 4 bases from J, the junction contained 9 bases not matched to a gene. CDR1 MNHNS and CDR2 SASEGT come from the germline V gene.

The CDR3 here is CASFMGTIYF. CDR3 in DNA: TGTGCCAGCTTCATGGGCACCATATATTTT. This chain connects TRBV2 to TRBJ1-3; D ambiguous. The V end lost 8 bases, the J end lost 9 bases, and 8 bases lay between the germline ends. CDR1 SNHLY and CDR2 FYNNEI come from the germline V gene. This CDR3 has 10 residues.

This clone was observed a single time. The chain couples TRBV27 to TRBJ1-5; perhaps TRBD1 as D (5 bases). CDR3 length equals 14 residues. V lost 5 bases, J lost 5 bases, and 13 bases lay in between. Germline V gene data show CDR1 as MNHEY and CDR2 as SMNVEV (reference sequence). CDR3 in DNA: TGTGCCAGCAGTCCAAGGGGCCGAGATCAGCCCCAGCATTTT. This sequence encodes CASSPRGRDQPQHF.

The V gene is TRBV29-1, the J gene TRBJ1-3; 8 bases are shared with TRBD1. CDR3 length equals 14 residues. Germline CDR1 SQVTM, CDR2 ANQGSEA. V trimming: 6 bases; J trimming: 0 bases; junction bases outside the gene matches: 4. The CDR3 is CSVRGLLSGNTIYF. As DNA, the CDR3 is TGCAGCGTCAGGGGGCTCCTCTCTGGAAACACCATATATTTT.

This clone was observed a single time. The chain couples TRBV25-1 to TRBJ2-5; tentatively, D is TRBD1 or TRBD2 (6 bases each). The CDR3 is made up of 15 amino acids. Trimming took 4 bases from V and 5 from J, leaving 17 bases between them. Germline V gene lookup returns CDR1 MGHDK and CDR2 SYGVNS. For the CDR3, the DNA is TGTGCCAGCAGTGCTACCCACGGGGGCGCGGAGACCCAGTACTTC. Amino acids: CASSATHGGAETQYF. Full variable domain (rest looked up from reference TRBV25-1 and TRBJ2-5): EADIYQTPRYLVIGTGKKITLECSQTMGHDKMYWYQQDPGMELHLIHYSYGVNSTEKGDLSSESTVSRIRTEHFPLTLESARPSHTSQYLCASSATHGGAETQYFGPGTRLLVL.

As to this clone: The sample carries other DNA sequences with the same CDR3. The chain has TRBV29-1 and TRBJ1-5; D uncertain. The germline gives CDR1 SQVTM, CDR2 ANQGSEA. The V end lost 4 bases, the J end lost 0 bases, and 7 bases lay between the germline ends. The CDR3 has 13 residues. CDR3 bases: TGCAGCGTTGGAGGGAATAGCAATCAGCCCCAGCATTTT. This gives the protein CSVGGNSNQPQHF.

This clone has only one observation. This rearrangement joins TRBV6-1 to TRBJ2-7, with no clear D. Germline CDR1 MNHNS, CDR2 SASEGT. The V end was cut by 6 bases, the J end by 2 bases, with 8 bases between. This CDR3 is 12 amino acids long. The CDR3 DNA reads TGTGCCAGCAGGACCACAGCCTACGAGCAGTACTTC. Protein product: CASRTTAYEQYF.

Here the CDR3 DNA reads TGTGCCAGCAGTGCATCCGGGCTATCGAACACTGAAGCTTTCTTT. Translating it yields CASSASGLSNTEAFF. The chain employs TRBV27 and TRBJ1-1; no definite D call. Germline loops: CDR1 MNHEY, CDR2 SMNVEV (reference sequence). V dropped 5 bases and J dropped 1 base, with 14 bases sitting between them. The CDR3 extends over 15 amino acids.

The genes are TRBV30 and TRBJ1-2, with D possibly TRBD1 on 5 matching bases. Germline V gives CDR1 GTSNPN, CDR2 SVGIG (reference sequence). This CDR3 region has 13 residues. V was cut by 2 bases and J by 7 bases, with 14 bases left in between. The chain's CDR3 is CAWSRQGRVGYTF. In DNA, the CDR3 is TGTGCCTGGAGTCGGCAGGGAAGGGTTGGCTACACCTTC.

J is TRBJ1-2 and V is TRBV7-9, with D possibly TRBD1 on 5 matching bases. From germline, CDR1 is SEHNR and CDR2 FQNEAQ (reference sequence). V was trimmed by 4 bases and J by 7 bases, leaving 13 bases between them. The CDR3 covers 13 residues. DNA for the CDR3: TGTGCCAGCAGCTCCCAACCGACAGTTGGCTACACCTTC. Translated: CASSSQPTVGYTF.

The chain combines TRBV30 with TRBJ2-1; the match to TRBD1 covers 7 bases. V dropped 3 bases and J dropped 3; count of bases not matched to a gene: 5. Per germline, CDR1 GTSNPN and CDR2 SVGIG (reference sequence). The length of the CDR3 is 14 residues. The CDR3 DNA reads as TGTGCCTGGAGCCGGGACAGAGTCTACAATGAGCAGTTCTTC. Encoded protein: CAWSRDRVYNEQFF.

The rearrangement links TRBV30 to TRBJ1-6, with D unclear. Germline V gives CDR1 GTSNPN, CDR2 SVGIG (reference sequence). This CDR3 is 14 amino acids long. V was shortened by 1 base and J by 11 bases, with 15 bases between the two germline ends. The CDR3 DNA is TGTGCCTGGAGTGGAGGCCTGCTTGGGACACCCCTCCACTTT. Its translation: CAWSGGLLGTPLHF.

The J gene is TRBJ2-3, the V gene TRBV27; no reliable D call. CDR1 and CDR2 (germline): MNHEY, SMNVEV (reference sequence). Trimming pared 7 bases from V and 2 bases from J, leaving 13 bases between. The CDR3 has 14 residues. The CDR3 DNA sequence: TGTGCCAGCAATGCTGGAGAGAACACAGATACGCAGTATTTT. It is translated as CASNAGENTDTQYF.

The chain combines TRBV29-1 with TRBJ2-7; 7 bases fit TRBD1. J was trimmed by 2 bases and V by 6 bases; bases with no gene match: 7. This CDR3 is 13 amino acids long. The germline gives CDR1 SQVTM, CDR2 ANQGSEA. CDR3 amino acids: CSVAGQATYEQYF. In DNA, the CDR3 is TGCAGCGTCGCCGGACAGGCAACCTACGAGCAGTACTTC.

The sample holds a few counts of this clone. The CDR3, as DNA: TGTGCCAGCAGCAAGACAGGGGGCGGAGGCACCGGGGAGCTGTTTTTT. Its translation: CASSKTGGGGTGELFF. The chain couples TRBV5-4 to TRBJ2-2, with 10 bases aligning to TRBD1. Germline V CDR1 and CDR2: SGHNT, YYREEE (reference sequence). The CDR3 extends over 16 amino acids. J was trimmed by 4 bases and V by 4 bases; bases with no gene match: 7.